This is a list of T cell receptor beta chains from one sample in a study of blood T cell repertoires in COVID-19. Only in-frame clones appear in the TCRdb table, and some are missing; sequencing was by immunoSEQ multiplex PCR. The sample yields 200,000 to 250,000 clones, around 88% seen once. Material: peripheral blood. These receptor sequences come from an elderly woman with COVID-19, enrolled during active disease. CDR3s include the opening cysteine and the closing phenylalanine or tryptophan. D genes are given only for firm matches. Some rows mark clone size as missing; the rest say once, few, many or name a class of expanded clone.

.	13	TRBV12-3/TRBV12-4	TRBJ2-3	.	TGTGCCAGCAGTTTAGAACAGCTACATACGCAGTATTTT	CASSLEQLHTQYF
.	15	TRBV11-2	TRBJ1-1	.	TGTGCCAGCAGCTTAGGCTCGGGGACAAACACTGAAGCTTTCTTT	CASSLGSGTNTEAFF
.	13	TRBV5-1	TRBJ1-1	.	TGCGCCAGCAGCCTACAGGGAAACACTGAAGCTTTCTTT	CASSLQGNTEAFF
TRBD1	14	TRBV9	TRBJ2-4	.	TGTGCCAGCAGCGTAGGAACAGGGGGGAACATTCAGTACTTC	CASSVGTGGNIQYF
.	15	TRBV19	TRBJ1-5	.	TGTGCCAGTAGTATAACCAGGGGTGGCAATCAGCCCCAGCATTTT	CASSITRGGNQPQHF
.	14	TRBV6-6	TRBJ1-2	.	TGTGCCAGCAGTGAGGCAGGGAATATTCAGGGCTACACCTTC	CASSEAGNIQGYTF
.	13	TRBV6-5	TRBJ1-1	.	TGTGCCAGCAGCCGAGGTCGGGGCACTGAAGCTTTCTTT	CASSRGRGTEAFF
.	14	TRBV7-2	TRBJ1-1	.	TGTGCCAGCAGCTTCTCACATCTGAACACTGAAGCTTTCTTT	CASSFSHLNTEAFF
.	14	TRBV6-2/TRBV6-3	TRBJ1-5	.	TGTGCCAGCAGGCCTTCGGTTAGCAATCAGCCCCAGCATTTT	CASRPSVSNQPQHF
.	13	TRBV19	TRBJ1-2	.	TGTGCCAGTCAGGGGAGTTTAAACTATGGCTACACCTTC	CASQGSLNYGYTF
.	17	TRBV24-1	TRBJ2-3	once	TGTGCCACCAGTGATCCAGGTAGGAAGGATATCACAGATACGCAGTATTTT	CATSDPGRKDITDTQYF
.	16	TRBV18	TRBJ1-2	.	TGTGCCAGCTCAGAAATTTTGGACACTTCCTCGCGGGGCTACACCTTC	CASSEILDTSSRGYTF
.	15	TRBV11-2	TRBJ2-1	.	TGTGCCAGCAGCTCGATTGGGGCTTCCTACAATGAGCAGTTCTTC	CASSSIGASYNEQFF
.	11	TRBV28	TRBJ1-2	once	TGTGCCAGCAGCTCCCTCTATGGCTACACCTTC	CASSSLYGYTF
.	17	TRBV4-1	TRBJ2-3	once	TGCGCCAGCAGCCAAGTAGGAGTCCTAGGGACTACAGATACGCAGTATTTT	CASSQVGVLGTTDTQYF
.	17	TRBV19	TRBJ2-5	.	TGTGCCAGTAGTATTTCCCGGTACTACTCTTCTCAAGAGACCCAGTACTTC	CASSISRYYSSQETQYF
.	15	TRBV18	TRBJ1-5	.	TGTGCCAGCTCACCATTTACAGGCGCCAATCAGCCCCAGCATTTT	CASSPFTGANQPQHF
.	16	TRBV9	TRBJ1-6	.	TGTGCCAGCAGCGTAGCGGGGAACAAAGCGGATTCACCCCTCCACTTT	CASSVAGNKADSPLHF
.	16	TRBV7-8	TRBJ1-1	.	TGTGCCAGCAGCTTGGCCACAGGGTACATGAACACTGAAGCTTTCTTT	CASSLATGYMNTEAFF
.	11	TRBV2	TRBJ1-2	.	TGTGCCAGCAGTGAATCCCCCTTATTGACCTTC	CASSESPLLTF
.	14	TRBV2	TRBJ2-5	.	TGTGCCAGCAGTGAAGGGAGGAACGGGGAGACCCAGTACTTC	CASSEGRNGETQYF
.	14	TRBV5-1	TRBJ2-3	.	TGCGCCAGCAGCTTGCGGGGGAGCACAGATACGCAGTATTTT	CASSLRGSTDTQYF
TRBD1	13	TRBV3-1/TRBV3-2	TRBJ1-2	.	TGTGCCAGCAGCCCCGGACAGGGTCCGGGCTACACCTTC	CASSPGQGPGYTF
.	13	TRBV11-2	TRBJ2-5	few	TGTGCCAGCAGCTCGGGACTGGCAGAGACCCAGTACTTC	CASSSGLAETQYF
.	13	TRBV28	TRBJ2-2	.	TGTGCCAGCAGTTCCCCGGTCCCCGGGGAGCTGTTTTTT	CASSSPVPGELFF
.	17	TRBV6-2/TRBV6-3	TRBJ1-3	.	TGTGCCAGCAGTTACTTCTCGCCTGGGGCCTCTGGAAACACCATATATTTT	CASSYFSPGASGNTIYF
.	16	TRBV5-6	TRBJ1-3	.	TGTGCCAGCAGCCGACGGGCGGGCATAGGTGGAAACACCATATATTTT	CASSRRAGIGGNTIYF
.	15	TRBV7-9	TRBJ2-2	.	TGTGCCAGCAGCTTACTGTTACAGAACACCGGGGAGCTGTTTTTT	CASSLLLQNTGELFF
TRBD2	19	TRBV9	TRBJ2-3	.	TGTGCCAGCAGCGTTTCTCCCAGGACTAGCGACTATAGCACAGATACGCAGTATTTT	CASSVSPRTSDYSTDTQYF
.	16	TRBV3-1/TRBV3-2	TRBJ1-1	few	TGTGCCAGCAGCCAATCTTCTTCAGGGGAGGGCACTGAAGCTTTCTTT	CASSQSSSGEGTEAFF
TRBD1	15	TRBV7-3	TRBJ2-1	once	TGTGCCAGCAGCTATGGGACAGGGCCATACAATGAGCAGTTCTTC	CASSYGTGPYNEQFF
TRBD1	15	TRBV7-2	TRBJ2-1	.	TGTGCCAGCAGCTTAGGACAGGGGGGAATAAATGAGCAGTTCTTC	CASSLGQGGINEQFF
.	12	TRBV3-1/TRBV3-2	TRBJ1-2	.	TGTGCCAGCAGCCAACGGACAGCCGGCTACACCTTC	CASSQRTAGYTF
TRBD1	14	TRBV2	TRBJ1-4	.	TGTGCCAGCAGTCTGGACAGGGTGGGTGAAAAACTGTTTTTT	CASSLDRVGEKLFF
.	13	TRBV19	TRBJ1-1	.	TGTGCCAGTAGTATCGGGCTAGCAGCGGAAGCTTTCTTT	CASSIGLAAEAFF
.	15	TRBV9	TRBJ1-3	.	TGTGCCAGCAGCGGAGCAATACTCTCTGGAAACACCATATATTTT	CASSGAILSGNTIYF
.	15	TRBV5-5	TRBJ1-1	.	TGTGCCAGCAGCCGGAAATCGACAGCCCCGACTGAAGCTTTCTTT	CASSRKSTAPTEAFF
.	14	TRBV4-1	TRBJ1-2	.	TGCGCCAGCAGCCCCGAAGGTCTTAGAGGCGGCTACACCTTC	CASSPEGLRGGYTF
TRBD1	16	TRBV6-1	TRBJ1-1	.	TGTGCCAGCAGGGAATGGGACAGGGAGATGAACACTGAAGCTTTCTTT	CASREWDREMNTEAFF
TRBD1	16	TRBV7-9	TRBJ1-2	.	TGTGCCAGCAGCTCAAAAGGGGGCGAGTATCAGGCTGGCTACACCTTC	CASSSKGGEYQAGYTF
.	17	TRBV2	TRBJ1-6	.	TGTGCCAGCAGCCGAGAAAAAATTTTGGCGGATAATTCACCCCTCCACTTT	CASSREKILADNSPLHF
TRBD2	14	TRBV7-9	TRBJ2-1	.	TGTGCCAGCAGCTTACTAGCGGGGGCCCGTGAGCAGTTCTTC	CASSLLAGAREQFF
TRBD2	15	TRBV18	TRBJ2-1	.	TGTGCCAGCTCACCTAACCGCGGGGGAAACAATGAGCAGTTCTTC	CASSPNRGGNNEQFF
TRBD1	13	TRBV29-1	TRBJ1-1	.	TGCAGCGTAACCCGACAGGGGTGGACTGAAGCTTTCTTT	CSVTRQGWTEAFF
.	11	TRBV20-1	TRBJ1-1	.	TGCAGTGCCCCTCCCTCGGTTGAAGCTTTCTTT	CSAPPSVEAFF
.	15	TRBV6-5	TRBJ1-1	.	TGTGCCAGCAGTTACTCGCAGGGTGTGAACACTGAAGCTTTCTTT	CASSYSQGVNTEAFF
.	16	TRBV7-2	TRBJ2-7	.	TGTGCCAGCAGCTTAGCGCCAGGGGTAAGCTCCTACGAGCAGTACTTC	CASSLAPGVSSYEQYF
.	14	TRBV6-1	TRBJ2-3	.	TGTGCCAGCAGTGAAGTCAGTTCAACAGATACGCAGTATTTT	CASSEVSSTDTQYF
.	14	TRBV18	TRBJ1-2	once	TGTGCCAGCTCACCAGACAGGACCAACTATGGCTACACCTTC	CASSPDRTNYGYTF
.	15	TRBV7-9	TRBJ1-5	once	TGTGCCAGCAGCTTACAGGACAGCTTCAATCAGCCCCAGCATTTT	CASSLQDSFNQPQHF
.	16	TRBV28	TRBJ1-4	.	TGTGCCAGCAGTACGACTCCGTTTTCAACTAATGAAAAACTGTTTTTT	CASSTTPFSTNEKLFF
.	12	TRBV2	TRBJ1-3	once	TGTGCCAGCGCCGGGGATGGAAACACCATATATTTT	CASAGDGNTIYF
TRBD2	16	TRBV5-6	TRBJ2-5	once	TGTGCCAGCAGCCCCGGACTAGCGGGGGGGAAAGAGACCCAGTACTTC	CASSPGLAGGKETQYF